This TCR beta chain was documented in a study of technical replicates of blood from a handful of donors. Per the germline V gene, CDR1 is SQVTM and CDR2 is ANQGSEA. Trimming cost V 2 bases and J 0 bases, with 15 bases left between them. The CDR3 totals 16 residues. TCRdb's table, derived via immunoSEQ multiplex PCR, lists solely in-frame clones and lacks some. The sample includes tens of thousands of clones, roughly 86% of them seen just once. This chain uses TRBV29-1 with TRBJ2-3, with unresolved D. Sequencing input: PBMCs. The receptor comes from a human donor in good health. Some clones in this sample may be carry-over from other donors' samples. In DNA, the CDR3 is TGCAGCGTTGAAAGAGACAATCGAATTAGCACAGATACGCAGTATTTT. This translates into CSVERDNRISTDTQYF.